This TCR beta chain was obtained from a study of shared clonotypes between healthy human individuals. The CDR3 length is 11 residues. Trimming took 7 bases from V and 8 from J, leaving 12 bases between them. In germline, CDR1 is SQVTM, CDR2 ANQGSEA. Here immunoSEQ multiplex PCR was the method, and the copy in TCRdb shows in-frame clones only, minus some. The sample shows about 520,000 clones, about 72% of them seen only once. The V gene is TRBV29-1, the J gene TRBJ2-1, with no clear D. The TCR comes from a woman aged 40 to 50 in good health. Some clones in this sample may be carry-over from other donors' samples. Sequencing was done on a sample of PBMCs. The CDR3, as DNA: TGCAGCGCCCTCATGGGCGATGAGCAGTTCTTC. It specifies CSALMGDEQFF.